Included here is one T cell receptor beta chain sequence, with context. The antigen remains undetermined. Between the trimmed V and J ends, which lost 6 bases and 0 bases, there was a span of 15 bases. CDR3 length: 16 residues. Germline CDR1 MNHEY, CDR2 SMNVEV (reference sequence). The sample belongs to a study of T cells in narcolepsy. About the study: Enrolled donors included narcolepsy type 1 or type 2 patients and healthy controls.

Repertoires were generated with immunoSEQ multiplex PCR, while TCRdb's copy carries only in-frame clones and drops some. The sample lists 25,000 to 30,000 clones, about four fifths occurring once. The study, taken as a whole, reports: HCRT-specific and TRIB2-specific autoreactive clonotypes appeared among same-patient CSF and blood CD4+ clonotypes.

The chain has TRBV27 and TRBJ1-5; TRBD1 might be the D (6 bases). The TCR originated in a human donor with narcolepsy. Material: CD45RA- memory CD4+ T cells from PBMCs. The CDR3 nucleotides read TGTGCCAGCAGCGAGAGGGGGGATGTTAGCAATCAGCCCCAGCATTTT. It specifies CASSERGDVSNQPQHF.